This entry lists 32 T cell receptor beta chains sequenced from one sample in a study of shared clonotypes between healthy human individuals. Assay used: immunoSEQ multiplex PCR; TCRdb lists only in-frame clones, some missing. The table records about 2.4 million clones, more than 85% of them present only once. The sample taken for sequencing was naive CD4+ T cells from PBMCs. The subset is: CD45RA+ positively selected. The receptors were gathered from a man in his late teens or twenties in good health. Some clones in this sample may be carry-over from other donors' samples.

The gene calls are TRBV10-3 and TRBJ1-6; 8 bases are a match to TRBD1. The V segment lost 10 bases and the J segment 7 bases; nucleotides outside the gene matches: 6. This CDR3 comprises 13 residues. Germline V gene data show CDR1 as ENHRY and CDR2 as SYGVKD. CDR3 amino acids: CATGTGGNSPLHF. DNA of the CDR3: TGTGCCACAGGAACAGGGGGAAATTCACCCCTCCACTTT.

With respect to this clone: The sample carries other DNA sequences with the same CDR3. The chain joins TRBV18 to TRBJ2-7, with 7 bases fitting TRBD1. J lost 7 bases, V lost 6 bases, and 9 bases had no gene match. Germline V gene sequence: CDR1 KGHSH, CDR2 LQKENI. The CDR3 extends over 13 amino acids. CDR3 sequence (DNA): TGTGCCAGCTCGCTTGACAGGGTGGGGGAGCAGTACTTC. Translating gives CASSLDRVGEQYF.

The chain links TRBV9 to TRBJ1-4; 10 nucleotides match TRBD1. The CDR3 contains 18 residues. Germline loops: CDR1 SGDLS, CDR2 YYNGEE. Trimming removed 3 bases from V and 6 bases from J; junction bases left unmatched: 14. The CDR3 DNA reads TGTGCCAGCAGCGCCAAGACAGGGGGCGCAGGGTCCTATGAAAAACTGTTTTTT. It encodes CASSAKTGGAGSYEKLFF.

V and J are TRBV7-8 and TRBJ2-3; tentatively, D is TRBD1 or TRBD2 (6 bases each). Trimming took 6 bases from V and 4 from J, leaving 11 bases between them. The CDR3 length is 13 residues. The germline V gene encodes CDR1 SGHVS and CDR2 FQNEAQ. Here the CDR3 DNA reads TGTGCCAGCAGTTTAAGGGGGGCAGATACGCAGTATTTT. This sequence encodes CASSLRGADTQYF.

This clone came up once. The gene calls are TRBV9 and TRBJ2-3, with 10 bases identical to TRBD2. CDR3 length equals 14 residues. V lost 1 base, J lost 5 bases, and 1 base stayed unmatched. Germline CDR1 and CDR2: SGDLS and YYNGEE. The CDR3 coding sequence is TGTGCCAGCAGCGTACTAGCGGGAGTAGATACGCAGTATTTT. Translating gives CASSVLAGVDTQYF.

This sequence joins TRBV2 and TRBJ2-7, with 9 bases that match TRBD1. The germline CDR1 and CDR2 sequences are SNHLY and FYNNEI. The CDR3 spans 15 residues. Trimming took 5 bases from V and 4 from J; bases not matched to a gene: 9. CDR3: CASSLRDREVYEQYF. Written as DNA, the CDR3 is TGTGCCAGCAGTCTCCGGGACAGGGAGGTGTACGAGCAGTACTTC.

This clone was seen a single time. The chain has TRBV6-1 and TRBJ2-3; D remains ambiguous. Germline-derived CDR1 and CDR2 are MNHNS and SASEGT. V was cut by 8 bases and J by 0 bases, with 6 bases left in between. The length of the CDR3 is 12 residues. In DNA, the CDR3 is TGTGCCAGCCAGTACAGCACAGATACGCAGTATTTT. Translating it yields CASQYSTDTQYF.

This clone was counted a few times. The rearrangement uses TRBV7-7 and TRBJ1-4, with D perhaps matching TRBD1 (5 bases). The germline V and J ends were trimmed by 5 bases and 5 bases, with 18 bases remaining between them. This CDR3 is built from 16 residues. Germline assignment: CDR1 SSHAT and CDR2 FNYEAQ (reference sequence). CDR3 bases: TGTGCCAGCAGCCCGGACTCTAGAGGGGAGAATGAAAAACTGTTTTTT. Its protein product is CASSPDSRGENEKLFF.

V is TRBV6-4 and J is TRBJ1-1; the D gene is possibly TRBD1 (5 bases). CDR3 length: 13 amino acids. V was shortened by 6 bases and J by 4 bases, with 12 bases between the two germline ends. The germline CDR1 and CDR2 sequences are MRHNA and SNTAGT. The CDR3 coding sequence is TGTGCCAGCAGGTCGGGACGTAGCACTGAAGCTTTCTTT. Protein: CASRSGRSTEAFF.

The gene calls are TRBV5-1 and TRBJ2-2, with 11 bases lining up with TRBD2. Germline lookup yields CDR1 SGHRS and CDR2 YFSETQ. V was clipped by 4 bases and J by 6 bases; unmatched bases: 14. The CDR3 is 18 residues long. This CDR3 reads CASSLRPSSGRASGELFF. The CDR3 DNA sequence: TGCGCCAGCAGCCTACGGCCGAGTAGCGGGAGGGCCTCCGGGGAGCTGTTTTTT.

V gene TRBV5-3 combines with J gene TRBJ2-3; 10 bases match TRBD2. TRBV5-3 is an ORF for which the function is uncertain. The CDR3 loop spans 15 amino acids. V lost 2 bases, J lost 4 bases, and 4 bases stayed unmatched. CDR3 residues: CARSFLAGEADTQYF. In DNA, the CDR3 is TGTGCCAGAAGCTTCCTAGCGGGAGAAGCAGATACGCAGTATTTT.

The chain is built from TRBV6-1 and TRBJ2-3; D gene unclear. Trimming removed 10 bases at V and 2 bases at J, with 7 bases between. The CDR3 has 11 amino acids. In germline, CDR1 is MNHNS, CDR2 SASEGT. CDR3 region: CATRSTDTQYF. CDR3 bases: TGTGCCACCCGATCCACAGATACGCAGTATTTT.

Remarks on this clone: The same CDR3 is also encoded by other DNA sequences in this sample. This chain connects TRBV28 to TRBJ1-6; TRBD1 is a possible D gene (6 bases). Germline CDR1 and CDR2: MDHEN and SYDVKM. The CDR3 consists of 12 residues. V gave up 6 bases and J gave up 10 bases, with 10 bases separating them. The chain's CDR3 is CASSQGGSPLHF. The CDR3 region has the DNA TGTGCCAGCAGCCAAGGGGGGTCACCCCTCCACTTT.

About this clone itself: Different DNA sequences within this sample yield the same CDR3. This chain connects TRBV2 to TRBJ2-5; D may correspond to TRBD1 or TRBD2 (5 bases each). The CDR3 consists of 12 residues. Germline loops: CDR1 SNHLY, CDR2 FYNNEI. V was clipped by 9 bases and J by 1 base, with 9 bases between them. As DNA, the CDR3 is TGTGCCAGACGGGACGGCCAAGAGACCCAGTACTTC. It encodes CARRDGQETQYF.

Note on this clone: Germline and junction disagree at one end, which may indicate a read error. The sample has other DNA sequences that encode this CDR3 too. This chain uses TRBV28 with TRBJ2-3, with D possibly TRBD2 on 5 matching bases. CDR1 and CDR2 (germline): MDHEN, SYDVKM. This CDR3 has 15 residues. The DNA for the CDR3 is TGTGCCACCATACCACTAGGAGCGGTTGTGGATACACAGTATTTT. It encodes CATIPLGAVVDTQYF.

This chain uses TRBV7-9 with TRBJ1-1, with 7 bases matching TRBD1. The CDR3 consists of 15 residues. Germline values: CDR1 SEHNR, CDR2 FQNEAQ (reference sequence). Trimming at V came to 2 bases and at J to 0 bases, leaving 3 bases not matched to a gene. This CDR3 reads CASSLLGQVNTEAFF. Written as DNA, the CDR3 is TGTGCCAGCAGCTTACTAGGACAGGTGAACACTGAAGCTTTCTTT. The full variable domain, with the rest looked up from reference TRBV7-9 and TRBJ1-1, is DTGVSQNPRHKITKRGQNVTFRCDPISEHNRLYWYRQTLGQGPEFLTYFQNEAQLEKSRLLSDRFSAERPKGSFSTLEIQRTEQGDSAMYLCASSLLGQVNTEAFFGQGTRLTVV.

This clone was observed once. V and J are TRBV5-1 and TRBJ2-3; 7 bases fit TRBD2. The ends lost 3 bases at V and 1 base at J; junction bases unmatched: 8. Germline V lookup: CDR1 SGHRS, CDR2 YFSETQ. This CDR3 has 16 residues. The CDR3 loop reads CASSSREALGTDTQYF. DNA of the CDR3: TGCGCCAGCAGCTCCCGGGAGGCCCTGGGCACAGATACGCAGTATTTT. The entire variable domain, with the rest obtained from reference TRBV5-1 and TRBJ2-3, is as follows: KAGVTQTPRYLIKTRGQQVTLSCSPISGHRSVSWYQQTPGQGLQFLFEYFSETQRNKGNFPGRFSGRQFSNSRSEMNVSTLELGDSALYLCASSSREALGTDTQYFGPGTRLTVL.

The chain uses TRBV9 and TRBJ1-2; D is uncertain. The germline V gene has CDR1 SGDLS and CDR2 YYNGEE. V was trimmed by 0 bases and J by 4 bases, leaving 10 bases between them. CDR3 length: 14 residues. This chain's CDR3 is CASSVDLGIYGYTF. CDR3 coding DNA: TGTGCCAGCAGCGTAGATCTGGGAATCTATGGCTACACCTTC.

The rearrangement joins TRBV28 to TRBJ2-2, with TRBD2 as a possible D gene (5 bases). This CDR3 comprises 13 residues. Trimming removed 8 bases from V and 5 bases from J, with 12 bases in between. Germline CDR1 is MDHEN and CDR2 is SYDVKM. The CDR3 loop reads CASQPGWTGELFF. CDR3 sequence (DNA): TGTGCCAGCCAACCGGGATGGACCGGGGAGCTGTTTTTT.

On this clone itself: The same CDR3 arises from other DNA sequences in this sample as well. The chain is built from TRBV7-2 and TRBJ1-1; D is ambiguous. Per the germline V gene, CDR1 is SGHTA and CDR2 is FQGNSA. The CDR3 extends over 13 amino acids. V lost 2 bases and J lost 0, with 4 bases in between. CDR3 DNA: TGTGCCAGCAGCTTACACCTGAACACTGAAGCTTTCTTT. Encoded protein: CASSLHLNTEAFF.

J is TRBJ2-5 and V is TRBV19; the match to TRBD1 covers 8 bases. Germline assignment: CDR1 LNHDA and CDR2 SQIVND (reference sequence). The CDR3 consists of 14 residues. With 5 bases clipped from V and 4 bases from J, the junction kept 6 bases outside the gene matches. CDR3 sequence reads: CASSSGRGRETQYF. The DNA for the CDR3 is TGTGCCAGTAGTTCGGGCAGGGGGCGAGAGACCCAGTACTTC.

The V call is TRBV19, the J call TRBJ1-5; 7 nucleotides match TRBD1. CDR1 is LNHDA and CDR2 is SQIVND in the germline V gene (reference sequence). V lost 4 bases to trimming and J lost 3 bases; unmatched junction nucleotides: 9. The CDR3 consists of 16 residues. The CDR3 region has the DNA TGTGCCAGTAGTAGAGGGACAGTTTATACCAATCAGCCCCAGCATTTT. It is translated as CASSRGTVYTNQPQHF.

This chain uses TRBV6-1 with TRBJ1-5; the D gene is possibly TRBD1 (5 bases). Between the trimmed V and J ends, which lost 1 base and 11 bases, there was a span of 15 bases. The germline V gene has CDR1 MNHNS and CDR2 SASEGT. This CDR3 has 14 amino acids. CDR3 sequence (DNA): TGTGCCAGCAGTGAAGGGCACCGATCGGGGGCCCAGCATTTT. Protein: CASSEGHRSGAQHF.

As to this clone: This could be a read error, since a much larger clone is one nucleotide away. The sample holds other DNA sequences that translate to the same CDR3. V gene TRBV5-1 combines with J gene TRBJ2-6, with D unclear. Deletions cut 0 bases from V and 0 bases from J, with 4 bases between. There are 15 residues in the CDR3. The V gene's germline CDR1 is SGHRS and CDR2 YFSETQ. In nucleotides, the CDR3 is TGCGCCAGCAGCTTGGGGGTCTCTGGGGCCAACGTCCTGACTTTC. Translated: CASSLGVSGANVLTF.

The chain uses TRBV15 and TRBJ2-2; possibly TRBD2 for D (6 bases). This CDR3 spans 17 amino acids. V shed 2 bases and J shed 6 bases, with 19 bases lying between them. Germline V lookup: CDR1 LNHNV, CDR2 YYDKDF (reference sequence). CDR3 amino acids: CATSRFPIQTGAGELFF. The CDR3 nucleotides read TGTGCCACCAGCAGATTCCCTATACAGACGGGAGCCGGGGAGCTGTTTTTT.

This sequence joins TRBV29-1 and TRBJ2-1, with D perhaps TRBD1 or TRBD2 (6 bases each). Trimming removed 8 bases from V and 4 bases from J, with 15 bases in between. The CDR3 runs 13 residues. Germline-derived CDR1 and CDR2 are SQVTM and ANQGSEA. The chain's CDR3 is CSLGQGRYNEQFF. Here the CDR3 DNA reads TGCAGCCTTGGGCAGGGGAGGTACAATGAGCAGTTCTTC.

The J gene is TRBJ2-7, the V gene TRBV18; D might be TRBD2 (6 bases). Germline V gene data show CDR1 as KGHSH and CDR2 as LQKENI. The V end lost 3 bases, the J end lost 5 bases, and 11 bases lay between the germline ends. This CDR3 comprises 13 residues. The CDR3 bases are TGTGCCAGCTCACCTTCCGGGAGCCACGAGCAGTACTTC. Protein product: CASSPSGSHEQYF.

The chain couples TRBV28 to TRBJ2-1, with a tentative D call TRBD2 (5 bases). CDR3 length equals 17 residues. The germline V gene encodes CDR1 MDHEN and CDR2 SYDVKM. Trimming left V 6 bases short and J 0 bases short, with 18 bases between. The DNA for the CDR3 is TGTGCCAGCAGAACCCCGGGGAGAGTCCCCTCCTACAATGAGCAGTTCTTC. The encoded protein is CASRTPGRVPSYNEQFF. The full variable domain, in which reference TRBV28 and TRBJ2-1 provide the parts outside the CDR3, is DVKVTQSSRYLVKRTGEKVFLECVQDMDHENMFWYRQDPGLGLRLIYFSYDVKMKEKGDIPEGYSVSREKKERFSLILESASTNQTSMYLCASRTPGRVPSYNEQFFGPGTRLTVL.

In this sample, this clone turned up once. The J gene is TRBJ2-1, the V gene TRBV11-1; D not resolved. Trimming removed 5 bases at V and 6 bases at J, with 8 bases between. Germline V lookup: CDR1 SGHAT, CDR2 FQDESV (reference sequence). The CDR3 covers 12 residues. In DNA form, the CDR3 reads TGTGCCAGCAGCCTCCCCTCCAATGAGCAGTTCTTC. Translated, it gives CASSLPSNEQFF. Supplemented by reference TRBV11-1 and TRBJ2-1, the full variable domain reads EAEVAQSPRYKITEKSQAVAFWCDPISGHATLYWYRQILGQGPELLVQFQDESVVDDSQLPKDRFSAERLKGVDSTLKIQPAELGDSAMYLCASSLPSNEQFFGPGTRLTVL.

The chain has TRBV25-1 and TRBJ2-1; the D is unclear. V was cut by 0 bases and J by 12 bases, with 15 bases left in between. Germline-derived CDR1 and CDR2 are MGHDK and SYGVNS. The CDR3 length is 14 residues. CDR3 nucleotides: TGTGCCAGCAGTGAATACCGCCACACGGTAAGGCAGTTCTTC. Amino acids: CASSEYRHTVRQFF.

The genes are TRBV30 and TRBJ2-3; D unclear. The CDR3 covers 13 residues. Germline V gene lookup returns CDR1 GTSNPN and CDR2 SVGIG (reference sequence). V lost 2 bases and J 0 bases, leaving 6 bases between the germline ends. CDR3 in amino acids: CAWSLASTDTQYF. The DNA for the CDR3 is TGTGCCTGGAGTTTGGCTAGCACAGATACGCAGTATTTT.

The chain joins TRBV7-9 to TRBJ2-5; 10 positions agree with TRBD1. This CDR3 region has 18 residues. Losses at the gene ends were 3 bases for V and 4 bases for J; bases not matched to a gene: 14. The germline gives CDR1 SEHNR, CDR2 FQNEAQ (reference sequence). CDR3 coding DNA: TGTGCCAGCAGCTTTAGGGCCTTGGGACAGGGGCGGGTAGAGACCCAGTACTTC. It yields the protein CASSFRALGQGRVETQYF.